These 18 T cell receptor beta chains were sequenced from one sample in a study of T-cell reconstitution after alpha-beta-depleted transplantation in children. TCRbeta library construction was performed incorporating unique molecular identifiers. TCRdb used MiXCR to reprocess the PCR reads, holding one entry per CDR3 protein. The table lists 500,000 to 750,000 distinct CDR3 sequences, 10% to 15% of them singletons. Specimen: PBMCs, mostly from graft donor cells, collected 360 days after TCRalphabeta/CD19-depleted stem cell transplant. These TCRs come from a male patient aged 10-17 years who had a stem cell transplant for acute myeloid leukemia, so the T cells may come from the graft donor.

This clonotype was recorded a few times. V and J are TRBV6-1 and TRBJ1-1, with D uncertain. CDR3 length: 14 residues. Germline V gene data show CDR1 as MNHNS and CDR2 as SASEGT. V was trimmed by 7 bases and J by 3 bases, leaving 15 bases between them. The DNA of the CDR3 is TGTGCCAGCACCGTACGTGGGTGGGACACTGAAGCTTTCTTT. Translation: CASTVRGWDTEAFF.

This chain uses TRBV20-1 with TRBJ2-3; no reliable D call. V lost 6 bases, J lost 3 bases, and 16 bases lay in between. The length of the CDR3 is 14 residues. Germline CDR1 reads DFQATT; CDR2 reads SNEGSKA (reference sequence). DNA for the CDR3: TGCAGTGCCCCCAAGGAAACCACTACAGATACGCAGTATTTT. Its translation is CSAPKETTTDTQYF.

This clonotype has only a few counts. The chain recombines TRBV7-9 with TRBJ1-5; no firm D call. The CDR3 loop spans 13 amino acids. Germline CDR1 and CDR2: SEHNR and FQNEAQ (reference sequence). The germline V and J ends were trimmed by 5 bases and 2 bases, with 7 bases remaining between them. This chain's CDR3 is CASSQEGNQPQHF. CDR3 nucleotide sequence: TGTGCCAGCAGCCAGGAGGGCAATCAGCCCCAGCATTTT.

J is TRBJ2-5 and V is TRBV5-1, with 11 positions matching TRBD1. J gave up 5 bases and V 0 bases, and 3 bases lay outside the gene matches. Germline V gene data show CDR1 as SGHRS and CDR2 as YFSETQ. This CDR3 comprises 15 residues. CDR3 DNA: TGCGCCAGCAGCTTGGGGACAGGGGGCTGGGAGACCCAGTACTTC. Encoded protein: CASSLGTGGWETQYF.

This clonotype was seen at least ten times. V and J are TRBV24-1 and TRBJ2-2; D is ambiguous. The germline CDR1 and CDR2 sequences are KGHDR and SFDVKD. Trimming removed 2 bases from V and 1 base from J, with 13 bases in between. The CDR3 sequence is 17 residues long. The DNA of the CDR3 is TGTGCCACCAGTGATTACCATAAACACAGGAACACCGGGGAGCTGTTTTTT. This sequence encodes CATSDYHKHRNTGELFF.

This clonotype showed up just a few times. As DNA, the CDR3 is TGTGCCAGCACCTCGGCCCCTGTTGGGGCCAACGTCCTGACTTTC. Protein: CASTSAPVGANVLTF. The chain has TRBV28 and TRBJ2-6; D is uncertain. V was cut by 7 bases and J by 3 bases, with 13 bases left in between. CDR1 MDHEN and CDR2 SYDVKM come from the germline V gene. The CDR3 is 15 residues long.

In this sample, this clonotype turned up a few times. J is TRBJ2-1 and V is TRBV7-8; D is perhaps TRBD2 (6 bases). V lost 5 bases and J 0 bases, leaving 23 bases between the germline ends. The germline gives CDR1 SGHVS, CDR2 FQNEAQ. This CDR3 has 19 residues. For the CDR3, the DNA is TGTGCCAGCAGCCAGGAAGGGGACTCGGTTAGGGCCTCCTACAATGAGCAGTTCTTC. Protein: CASSQEGDSVRASYNEQFF.

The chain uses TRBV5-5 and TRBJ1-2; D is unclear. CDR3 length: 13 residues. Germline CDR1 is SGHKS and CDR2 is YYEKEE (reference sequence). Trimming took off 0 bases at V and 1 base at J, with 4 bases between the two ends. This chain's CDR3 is CASSLGINYGYTF. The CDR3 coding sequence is TGTGCCAGCAGCTTGGGTATTAACTATGGCTACACCTTC.

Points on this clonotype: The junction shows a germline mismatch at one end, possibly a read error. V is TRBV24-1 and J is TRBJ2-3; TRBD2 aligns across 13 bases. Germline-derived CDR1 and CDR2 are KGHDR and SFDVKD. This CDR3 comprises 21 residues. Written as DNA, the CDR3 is TGTGCCGCCAGTGACTATTCCTACCGACTAGCGGGAGGTTCTGACACAGATACGCAGTATTTT. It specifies CAASDYSYRLAGGSDTDTQYF.

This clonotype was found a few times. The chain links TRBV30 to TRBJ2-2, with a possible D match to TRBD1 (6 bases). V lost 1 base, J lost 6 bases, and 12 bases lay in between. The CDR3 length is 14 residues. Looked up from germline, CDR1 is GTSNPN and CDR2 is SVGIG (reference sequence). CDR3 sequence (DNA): TGTGCCTGGAGTGCCGGGACAACCGCCGGGGAGCTGTTTTTT. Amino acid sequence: CAWSAGTTAGELFF.

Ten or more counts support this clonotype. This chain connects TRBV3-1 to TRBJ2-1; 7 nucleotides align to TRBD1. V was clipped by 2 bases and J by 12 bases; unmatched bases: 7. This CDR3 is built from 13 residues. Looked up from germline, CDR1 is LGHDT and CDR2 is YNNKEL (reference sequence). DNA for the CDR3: TGTGCCAGCAGCCAACCACACAGGGGAAGGCAGTTCTTC. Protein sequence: CASSQPHRGRQFF.

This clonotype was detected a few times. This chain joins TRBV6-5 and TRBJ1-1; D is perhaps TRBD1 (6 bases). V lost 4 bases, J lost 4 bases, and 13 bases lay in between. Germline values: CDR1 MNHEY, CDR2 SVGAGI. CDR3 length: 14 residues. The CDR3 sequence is CASSSFRGGTEAFF. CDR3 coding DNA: TGTGCCAGCAGTTCCTTCAGGGGAGGCACTGAAGCTTTCTTT.

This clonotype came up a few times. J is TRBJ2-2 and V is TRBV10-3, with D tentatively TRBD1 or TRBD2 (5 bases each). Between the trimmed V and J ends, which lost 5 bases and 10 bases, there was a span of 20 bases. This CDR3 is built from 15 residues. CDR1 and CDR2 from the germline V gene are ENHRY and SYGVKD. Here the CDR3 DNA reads TGTGCCATCAGTACCTTTAGGGACCACCAATCGGAGCTGTTTTTT. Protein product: CAISTFRDHQSELFF.

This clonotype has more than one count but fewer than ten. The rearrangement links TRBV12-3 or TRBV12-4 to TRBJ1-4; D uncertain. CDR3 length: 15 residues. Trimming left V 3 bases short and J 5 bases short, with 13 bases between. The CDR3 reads CASSFRTVDNEKLFF. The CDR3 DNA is TGTGCCAGCAGTTTCAGGACGGTGGACAATGAAAAACTGTTTTTT.

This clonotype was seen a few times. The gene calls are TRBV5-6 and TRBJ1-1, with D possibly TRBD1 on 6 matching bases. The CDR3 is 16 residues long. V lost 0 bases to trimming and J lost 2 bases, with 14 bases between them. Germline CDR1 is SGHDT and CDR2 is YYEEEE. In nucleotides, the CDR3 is TGTGCCAGCAGCTTGGACGATTGGGGGACAAACACTGAAGCTTTCTTT. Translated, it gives CASSLDDWGTNTEAFF.

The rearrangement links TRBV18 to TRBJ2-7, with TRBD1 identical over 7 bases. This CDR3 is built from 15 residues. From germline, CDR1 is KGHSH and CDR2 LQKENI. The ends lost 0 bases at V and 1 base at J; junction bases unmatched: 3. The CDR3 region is CASSPPTGWSYEQYF. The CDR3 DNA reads TGTGCCAGCTCACCACCGACAGGGTGGTCCTACGAGCAGTACTTC. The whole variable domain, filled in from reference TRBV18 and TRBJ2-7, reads NAGVMQNPRHLVRRRGQEARLRCSPMKGHSHVYWYRQLPEEGLKFMVYLQKENIIDESGMPKERFSAEFPKEGPSILRIQQVVRGDSAAYFCASSPPTGWSYEQYFGPGTRLTVT.

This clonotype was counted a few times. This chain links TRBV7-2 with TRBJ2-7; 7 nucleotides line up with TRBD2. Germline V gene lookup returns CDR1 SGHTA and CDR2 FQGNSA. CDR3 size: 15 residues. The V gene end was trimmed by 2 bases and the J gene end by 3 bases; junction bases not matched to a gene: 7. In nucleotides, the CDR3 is TGTGCCAGCAGCTTACGGACTAGTAGGGTCTACGAGCAGTACTTC. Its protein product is CASSLRTSRVYEQYF.

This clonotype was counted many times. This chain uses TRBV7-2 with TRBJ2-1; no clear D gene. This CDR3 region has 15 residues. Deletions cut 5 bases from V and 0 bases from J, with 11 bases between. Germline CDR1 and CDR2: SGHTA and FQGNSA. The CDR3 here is CASSPPRRSYNEQFF. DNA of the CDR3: TGTGCCAGCAGCCCGCCGAGACGCTCCTACAATGAGCAGTTCTTC. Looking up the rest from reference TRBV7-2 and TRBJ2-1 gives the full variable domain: GAGVSQSPSNKVTEKGKDVELRCDPISGHTALYWYRQSLGQGLEFLIYFQGNSAPDKSGLPSDRFSAERTGGSVSTLTIQRTQQEDSAVYLCASSPPRRSYNEQFFGPGTRLTVL.